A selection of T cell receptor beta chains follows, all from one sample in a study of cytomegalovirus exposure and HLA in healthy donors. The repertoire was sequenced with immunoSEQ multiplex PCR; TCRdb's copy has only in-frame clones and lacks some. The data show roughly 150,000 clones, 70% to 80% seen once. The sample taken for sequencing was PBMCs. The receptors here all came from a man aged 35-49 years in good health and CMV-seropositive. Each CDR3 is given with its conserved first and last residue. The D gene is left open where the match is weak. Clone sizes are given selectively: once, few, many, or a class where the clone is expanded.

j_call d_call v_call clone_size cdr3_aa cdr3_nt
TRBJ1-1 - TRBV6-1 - CASSEGHSGGTEAFF TGTGCCAGCAGTGAGGGCCACTCGGGGGGGACTGAAGCTTTCTTT
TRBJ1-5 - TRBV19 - CASSIRGTPQHF TGTGCCAGTAGTATAAGGGGAACGCCCCAGCATTTT
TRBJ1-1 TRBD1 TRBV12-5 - CASGLGTGNTEAFF TGTGCTAGTGGTTTGGGGACAGGGAACACTGAAGCTTTCTTT
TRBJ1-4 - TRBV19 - CASSIDGSGEKLFF TGTGCCAGTAGTATTGACGGGAGCGGCGAAAAACTGTTTTTT
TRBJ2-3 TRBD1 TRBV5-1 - CASTADRVPDTQYF TGCGCCAGCACCGCCGACAGGGTACCCGATACGCAGTATTTT
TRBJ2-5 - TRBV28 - CASSFSRQQVYQETQYF TGTGCCAGCAGTTTTTCGCGACAACAGGTCTACCAAGAGACCCAGTACTTC
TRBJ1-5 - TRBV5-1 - CASSLEGHQPQHF TGCGCCAGCAGCTTGGAGGGGCATCAGCCCCAGCATTTT
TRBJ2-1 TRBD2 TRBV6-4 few CASRPSGRDADEQFF TGTGCCAGCAGACCCAGCGGGAGGGATGCTGATGAGCAGTTCTTC
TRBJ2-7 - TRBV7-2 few CASSRQFGSPHEQYF TGTGCCAGCAGCCGTCAATTCGGGAGTCCCCACGAGCAGTACTTC
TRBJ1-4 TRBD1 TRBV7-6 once CASSRTGGIEKLFF TGTGCCAGCAGCCGGACAGGGGGCATAGAAAAACTGTTTTTT
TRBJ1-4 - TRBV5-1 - CASSLGESNEKLFF TGCGCCAGCAGCTTAGGAGAGTCTAATGAAAAACTGTTTTTT
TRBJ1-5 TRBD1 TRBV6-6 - CASSLPGGQGNQPQHF TGTGCCAGCAGTCTCCCCGGAGGACAGGGGAATCAGCCCCAGCATTTT